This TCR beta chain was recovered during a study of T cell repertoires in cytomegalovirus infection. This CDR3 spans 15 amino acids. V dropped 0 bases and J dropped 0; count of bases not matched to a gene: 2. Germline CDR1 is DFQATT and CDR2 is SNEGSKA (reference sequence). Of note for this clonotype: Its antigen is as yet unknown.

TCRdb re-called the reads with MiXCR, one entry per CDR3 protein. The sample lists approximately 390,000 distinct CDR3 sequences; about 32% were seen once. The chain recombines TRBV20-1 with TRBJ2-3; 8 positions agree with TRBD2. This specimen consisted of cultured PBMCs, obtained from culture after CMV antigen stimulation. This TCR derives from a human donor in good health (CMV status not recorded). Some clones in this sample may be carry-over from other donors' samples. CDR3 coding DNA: TGCAGTGCTAGAGACGGGGGGGGCAGCACAGATACGCAGTATTTT. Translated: CSARDGGGSTDTQYF.